The 2 T cell receptor beta chains below were found in one sample sequenced in a study of cytomegalovirus exposure and HLA in healthy donors. The primer mix had 60 Vbeta and 13 Jbeta primers. The method was immunoSEQ multiplex PCR; TCRdb's version includes in-frame clones alone and lacks a portion of them. The sample has approximately 89,000 clones, 76% seen once. The sequenced material came from PBMCs. The receptors stem from a male donor in good health and CMV-seronegative.

The gene calls are TRBV6-5 and TRBJ1-5; no definite D call. V was pared by 0 bases and J by 5 bases, with 14 bases between. The length of the CDR3 is 16 residues. Germline CDR1 reads MNHEY; CDR2 reads SVGAGI. CDR3 coding DNA: TGTGCCAGCAGTTACTCGTTTGATGGAGGTTATCAGCCCCAGCATTTT. Protein product: CASSYSFDGGYQPQHF.

The chain recombines TRBV2 with TRBJ1-3; unclear D gene. CDR3 length: 15 residues. Trimming shortened V by 0 bases and J by 0 bases, and 6 bases separated the two germline ends. Germline CDR1 is SNHLY and CDR2 is FYNNEI. The CDR3 nucleotides are TGTGCCAGCAGTGAAGCCCGTCCCTCTGGAAACACCATATATTTT. Translated: CASSEARPSGNTIYF.